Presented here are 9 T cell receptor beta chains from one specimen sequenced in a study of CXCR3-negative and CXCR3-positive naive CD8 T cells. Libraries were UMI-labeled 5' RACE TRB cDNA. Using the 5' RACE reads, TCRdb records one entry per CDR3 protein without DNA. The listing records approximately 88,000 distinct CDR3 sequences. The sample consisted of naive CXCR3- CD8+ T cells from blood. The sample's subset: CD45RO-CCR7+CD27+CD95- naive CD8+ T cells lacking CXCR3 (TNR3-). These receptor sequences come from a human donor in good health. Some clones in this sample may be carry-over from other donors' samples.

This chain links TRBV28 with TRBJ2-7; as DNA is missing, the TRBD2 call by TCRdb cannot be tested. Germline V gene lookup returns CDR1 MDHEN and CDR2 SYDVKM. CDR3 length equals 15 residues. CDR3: CASSFLAGESDEQYF.

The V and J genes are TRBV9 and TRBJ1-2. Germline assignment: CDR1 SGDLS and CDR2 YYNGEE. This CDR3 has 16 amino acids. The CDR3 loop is CASSVVVAGADYGYTF.

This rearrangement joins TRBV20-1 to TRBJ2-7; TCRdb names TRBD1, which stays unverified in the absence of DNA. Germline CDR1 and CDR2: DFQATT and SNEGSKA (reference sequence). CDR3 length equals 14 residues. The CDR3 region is CSAREGEGSYEQYF.

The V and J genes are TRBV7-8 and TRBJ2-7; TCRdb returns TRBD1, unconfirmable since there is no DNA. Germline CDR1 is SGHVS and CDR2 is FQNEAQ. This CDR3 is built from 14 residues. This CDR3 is CASSQTGKSYEQYF.

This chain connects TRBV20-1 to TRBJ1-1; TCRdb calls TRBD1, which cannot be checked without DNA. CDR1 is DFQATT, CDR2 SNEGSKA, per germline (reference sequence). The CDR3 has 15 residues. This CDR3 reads CSARDFDGADTEAFF.

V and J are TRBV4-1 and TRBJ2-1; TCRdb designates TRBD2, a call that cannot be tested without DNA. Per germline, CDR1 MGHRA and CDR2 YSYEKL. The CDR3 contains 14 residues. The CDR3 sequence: CASSRGGAWNEQFF.

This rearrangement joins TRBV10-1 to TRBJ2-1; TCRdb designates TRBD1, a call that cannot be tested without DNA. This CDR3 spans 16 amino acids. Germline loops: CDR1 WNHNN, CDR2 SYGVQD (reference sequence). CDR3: CASSESRDRGPDEQFF.

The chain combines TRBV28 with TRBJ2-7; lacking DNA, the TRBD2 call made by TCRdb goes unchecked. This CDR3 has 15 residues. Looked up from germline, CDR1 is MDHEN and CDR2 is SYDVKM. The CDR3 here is CASSLWASGPYEQYF.

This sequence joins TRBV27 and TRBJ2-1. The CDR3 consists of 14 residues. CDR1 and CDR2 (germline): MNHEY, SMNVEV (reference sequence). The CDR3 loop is CASSRGESYNEQFF.